A selection of T cell receptor beta chains follows, all from one sample in a study of chemoradiotherapy in HPV16-positive cancers. The table came from immunoSEQ multiplex PCR; TCRdb's copy has only in-frame clones and leaves some out. The sample contains 25,000 to 35,000 clones, 84% of which appear only once. The sequencing used blood, collected from a patient who underwent chemoradiotherapy. The receptors shown here come from a human donor with HPV-associated anogenital cancer. CDR3s include the opening cysteine and the closing phenylalanine or tryptophan. The D gene is left open where the match is weak. Where a row states a size, it is once, few, many or the class of an expanded clone; other rows omit it.

V gene	D gene	J gene	clone size	CDR3 DNA	CDR3 protein
TRBV7-2	TRBD1	TRBJ2-7	few	TGTGCCAGCAGCACCCGGACAGGCAGCTCCTACGAGCAGTACTTC	CASSTRTGSSYEQYF
TRBV10-3	TRBD1	TRBJ1-4	.	TGTGCCATTCGACAGGGGGGAAATGCTAATGAAAAACTGTTTTTT	CAIRQGGNANEKLFF
TRBV7-9	.	TRBJ1-3	.	TGTGCCAGCAGCTCGAGCGGGGGGATTGCTGGAAACACCATATATTTT	CASSSSGGIAGNTIYF
TRBV6-5	.	TRBJ2-5	.	TGTGCCATGAGGGAGACCCAGTACTTC	CAMRETQYF
TRBV2	TRBD1	TRBJ2-7	.	TGTGCCAGCAATCAGGCCGGTCGGACAGGGGGCGTCTACGAGCAGTACTTC	CASNQAGRTGGVYEQYF
TRBV7-2	.	TRBJ2-3	once	TGTGCCAGCAGTTACCTCGTAGGGGATACGCAGTATTTT	CASSYLVGDTQYF
TRBV2	.	TRBJ2-5	.	TGTGCCAGCACATCCGGGGTTTGGGAGACCCAGTACTTC	CASTSGVWETQYF
TRBV11-2	TRBD1	TRBJ1-1	.	TGTGCCAGCAGCTTGGGACAGGGCCTGAGCCAGAGGAACACTGAAGCTTTCTTT	CASSLGQGLSQRNTEAFF
TRBV30	.	TRBJ1-1	few	TGTGCCTCCCGGACAGTCACTGAAGCTTTCTTT	CASRTVTEAFF
TRBV15	.	TRBJ2-3	once	TGTGCCACCAGCCCTAATGCTAATAACCCCGCCGATACGCAGTATTTT	CATSPNANNPADTQYF
TRBV30	.	TRBJ2-7	.	TGTGCCTGGATCACGAGTGGACGGACCTACGAGCAGTACTTC	CAWITSGRTYEQYF
TRBV5-1	.	TRBJ2-1	.	TGCGCCAGCAGCCCTACTGCGGGGGCGAACAATGAGCAGTTCTTC	CASSPTAGANNEQFF
TRBV7-6	.	TRBJ2-2	.	TGTGCCAGCAGCTTAGGTCCAGCCAGGGAGCTGTTTTTT	CASSLGPARELFF
TRBV7-2	TRBD1	TRBJ1-5	.	TGTGCCAGCAGGGCCCGGACAGGGGGGAATCAGCCCCAGCATTTT	CASRARTGGNQPQHF
TRBV2	TRBD2	TRBJ2-5	.	TGTGCCAGCAGTAGCGGGGGGTTTGGCGAGACCCAGTACTTC	CASSSGGFGETQYF
TRBV7-2	.	TRBJ1-2	.	TGTGCCAGCAGCCAAAGGGGGGACTATGGCTACACCTTC	CASSQRGDYGYTF
TRBV5-1	.	TRBJ1-2	.	TGCGCCAGCAGCTGGGAGGGTTATGGCTACACCTTC	CASSWEGYGYTF
TRBV2	.	TRBJ2-4	.	TGTGCCAGCAGGCTCGACAGCCGGGGGTCGAACATTCAGTACTTC	CASRLDSRGSNIQYF
TRBV4-1	.	TRBJ1-1	few	TGCGCCAGCAGCCAAGAAAAAGAGGGCGGATATAACGGTGGAACTGAAGCTTTCTTT	CASSQEKEGGYNGGTEAFF
TRBV5-1	TRBD1	TRBJ1-2	.	TGCGCCAGCAGCTCTACGGACAGGGGGCTTTCCGACTACACCTTC	CASSSTDRGLSDYTF
TRBV10-3	.	TRBJ2-3	.	TGTGCCATCAGTCGGGGGAGCGAGGGAGATACGCAGTATTTT	CAISRGSEGDTQYF
TRBV7-9	.	TRBJ1-2	.	TGTGCCAGCAGCCCCGGAGGCAGGGATGGCTATGGCTACACCTTC	CASSPGGRDGYGYTF
TRBV2	TRBD1	TRBJ2-5	.	TGTGCCAGCAGTCGGGACAGCAGAGAGACCCAGTACTTC	CASSRDSRETQYF
TRBV7-6	.	TRBJ2-3	.	TGTGCCAGCAGCTTAATGAACGTGCCAGATACGCAGTATTTT	CASSLMNVPDTQYF
TRBV25-1	.	TRBJ1-1	.	TGTGCCAGCAGTCCGAACACTGAAGCTTTCTTT	CASSPNTEAFF
TRBV27	TRBD1	TRBJ1-5	.	TGTGCCAGCAGTTACAGGGGAGACAATCAGCCCCAGCATTTT	CASSYRGDNQPQHF
TRBV5-1	TRBD1	TRBJ1-6	.	TGCGCCAGCAGCTTCCAGGGGGCGAATTCACCCCTCCACTTT	CASSFQGANSPLHF
TRBV2	.	TRBJ1-1	few	TGTGCCAGCAGTGGATGGACAGCCGAAGCTTTCTTT	CASSGWTAEAFF
TRBV7-8	TRBD2	TRBJ2-1	.	TGTGCCAGCAGCTTAGTCGGGACTAGCGGGGGGAAAAGCTCCTACAATGAGCAGTTCTTC	CASSLVGTSGGKSSYNEQFF
TRBV19	TRBD1	TRBJ2-2	.	TGTGCCAGTAGTATCCCGGACAGGGGGCCCGGGGAGCTGTTTTTT	CASSIPDRGPGELFF
TRBV29-1	TRBD1	TRBJ1-1	.	TGCAGCGTTGCAACAGGGGGAGGCATGAACACTGAAGCTTTCTTT	CSVATGGGMNTEAFF
TRBV18	.	TRBJ2-1	.	TGTGCCAGCTCACCGATGCCCTTTTTCGGGGGCATGTACAATGAGCAGTTCTTC	CASSPMPFFGGMYNEQFF
TRBV14	.	TRBJ2-1	few	TGTGCCAGCAGTCCCAGGGTCAGCTCCTACAATGAGCAGTTCTTC	CASSPRVSSYNEQFF
TRBV18	.	TRBJ2-7	.	TGTGCCAGCTCACTTACGGCTGTCGTCGAGCAGTACTTC	CASSLTAVVEQYF
TRBV18	.	TRBJ2-2	.	TGTGCCAGCTCACCTCCCAGGGTTAACACCGGGGAGCTGTTTTTT	CASSPPRVNTGELFF
TRBV19	.	TRBJ2-5	.	TGTGCCAGTAGTGATACCACCCGGACCCAGTACTTC	CASSDTTRTQYF
TRBV28	.	TRBJ2-5	.	TGTGCCAGCAGTCTCGGACAGAGGACCCCCCAAGAGACCCAGTACTTC	CASSLGQRTPQETQYF